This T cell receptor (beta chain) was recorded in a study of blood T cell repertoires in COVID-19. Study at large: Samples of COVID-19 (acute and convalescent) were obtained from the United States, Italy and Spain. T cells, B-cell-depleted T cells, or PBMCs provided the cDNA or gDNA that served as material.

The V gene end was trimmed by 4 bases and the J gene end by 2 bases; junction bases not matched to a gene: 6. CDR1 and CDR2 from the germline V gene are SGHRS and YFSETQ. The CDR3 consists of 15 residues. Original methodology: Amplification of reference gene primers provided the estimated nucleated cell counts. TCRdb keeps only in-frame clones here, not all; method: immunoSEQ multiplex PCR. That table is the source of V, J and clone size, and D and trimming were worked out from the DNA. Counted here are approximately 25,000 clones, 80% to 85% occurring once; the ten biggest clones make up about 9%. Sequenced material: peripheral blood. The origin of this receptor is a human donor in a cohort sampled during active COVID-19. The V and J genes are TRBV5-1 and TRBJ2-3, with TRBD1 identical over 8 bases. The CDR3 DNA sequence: TGCGCCAGCAGCAGAAGGACAGGGATCACAGATACGCAGTATTTT. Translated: CASSRRTGITDTQYF.